This T cell receptor beta chain is drawn from a study of cytomegalovirus exposure and HLA in healthy donors. Study findings and constraints: The study listed some 160 cytomegalovirus-associated TCR beta chains. In vitro work confirmed that a few CMV-associated chains recognize CMV antigens.

Produced via immunoSEQ multiplex PCR; TCRdb's table is partial and in-frame only. This table has about 140,000 clones, 86% appearing once. The CDR3 loop spans 14 amino acids. On this clone: As yet, its antigen is unknown.

The TCR originated in a man between 18 and 29 years old in good health and CMV-seronegative. Sequenced sample: PBMCs. The chain uses TRBV21-1 and TRBJ1-2; the table's D call, TRBD1, has no DNA check behind it. TRBV21-1 is classified as a pseudogene. The CDR3 here is CASSKGRGPYGYTF. The CDR3 DNA sequence: TGTGCCAGCAGCAAAGGAAGGGGGCCATATGGCTACACCTTC.